This T cell receptor beta chain is drawn from a study of blood T cell repertoires in COVID-19. Study-level information: The United States, Italy and Spain were the sources of the acute and convalescent COVID-19 samples.

The germline V and J ends were trimmed by 7 bases and 0 bases, with 15 bases remaining between them. The germline CDR1 and CDR2 sequences are MDHEN and SYDVKM. This CDR3 spans 15 amino acids. In the original processing: It was from reference gene primer amplification that nucleated cell counts were estimated. Some clones are missing from TCRdb's copy, which holds only in-frame ones; the method was immunoSEQ multiplex PCR. The V and J calls and clone size are taken from that table; D and trimming were inferred from the DNA. The table has nearly 50,000 clones, approximately 86% seen once. The sample was peripheral blood. This receptor was obtained from a human donor in a cohort sampled during active COVID-19. The V call is TRBV28, the J call TRBJ1-1, with D tentatively TRBD1 (6 bases). The CDR3 is CASTVTGLLNTEAFF. CDR3 bases: TGTGCCAGCACCGTCACAGGGCTTCTGAACACTGAAGCTTTCTTT.